Below are 7 T cell receptor beta chains sequenced from a single sample in a study of radiation and T cells in renal cell carcinoma. Sequencing used immunoSEQ multiplex PCR; TCRdb keeps in-frame clones, though not all of them. This sample has about 140,000 clones, with roughly 80% found just once. Described time point: baseline pretreatment blood. Treatment here: 15 Gy SBRT to primary tumor, nephrectomy 4 weeks later. This specimen was blood, taken from a patient whose treatment included radiotherapy and nephrectomy. Receptors originate from a woman between 50 and 59 years old with renal cell carcinoma.

The V and J genes are TRBV7-9 and TRBJ1-3; 7 bases match TRBD1. Losses at the gene ends were 1 base for V and 7 bases for J; bases not matched to a gene: 1. CDR1 is SEHNR and CDR2 is FQNEAQ in the germline V gene (reference sequence). The CDR3 loop spans 13 amino acids. The CDR3 spells CASSLGRGNTIYF. The CDR3 bases are TGTGCCAGCAGCTTAGGCAGGGGGAACACCATATATTTT. Looking up the rest from reference TRBV7-9 and TRBJ1-3 gives the full variable domain: DTGVSQNPRHKITKRGQNVTFRCDPISEHNRLYWYRQTLGQGPEFLTYFQNEAQLEKSRLLSDRFSAERPKGSFSTLEIQRTEQGDSAMYLCASSLGRGNTIYFGEGSWLTVV.

This clone occurred a few times. The chain uses TRBV9 and TRBJ1-3, with D hard to call. Germline V gene sequence: CDR1 SGDLS, CDR2 YYNGEE. The CDR3 has 14 residues. V lost 0 bases to trimming and J lost 0 bases, with 4 bases between them. The CDR3 nucleotides read TGTGCCAGCAGCGTAGACGCCTCTGGAAACACCATATATTTT. Translated: CASSVDASGNTIYF.

This chain joins TRBV5-4 and TRBJ2-7, with 8 bases identical to TRBD1. The germline CDR1 and CDR2 sequences are SGHNT and YYREEE (reference sequence). This CDR3 is built from 14 residues. The ends lost 4 bases at V and 0 bases at J; junction bases unmatched: 3. Here the CDR3 DNA reads TGTGCCAGCAGCCGGACAGGGAGCTCCTACGAGCAGTACTTC. This translates into CASSRTGSSYEQYF.

The chain carries TRBV5-4 and TRBJ2-3; no firm D call. The CDR3 runs 15 residues. V lost 0 bases and J lost 0, with 8 bases in between. CDR1 is SGHNT and CDR2 is YYREEE in the germline V gene (reference sequence). The CDR3 sequence: CASSLGRPSTDTQYF. The DNA for the CDR3 is TGTGCCAGCAGCTTGGGTAGGCCGAGCACAGATACGCAGTATTTT.

This chain uses TRBV28 with TRBJ2-7; 12 bases agree with TRBD2. V was pared by 8 bases and J by 3 bases, with 5 bases of the junction left unmatched. The germline CDR1 and CDR2 sequences are MDHEN and SYDVKM. The CDR3 covers 14 residues. The CDR3 DNA is TGTGCCAGCGTTAGACTAGCGGGAGACTACGAGCAGTACTTC. Translated, it gives CASVRLAGDYEQYF.

The chain carries TRBV15 and TRBJ2-7; 8 positions match TRBD1. The CDR3 is made up of 14 amino acids. Germline V gene lookup returns CDR1 LNHNV and CDR2 YYDKDF (reference sequence). The V segment lost 0 bases and the J segment 7 bases; nucleotides outside the gene matches: 5. In DNA form, the CDR3 reads TGTGCCACCAGCAGAGATCAGACAGGGGCAGAGCAGTACTTC. It translates to CATSRDQTGAEQYF.

V gene TRBV25-1 combines with J gene TRBJ1-4; D may be TRBD1 (5 bases). Germline loops: CDR1 MGHDK, CDR2 SYGVNS. The V gene lost 7 bases and the J gene lost 6 bases, with 18 bases spanning the gap. The CDR3 totals 15 residues. CDR3 sequence: CASTFFGASDEKLFF. CDR3 nucleotide sequence: TGTGCCAGCACCTTCTTCGGGGCTTCGGATGAAAAACTGTTTTTT.